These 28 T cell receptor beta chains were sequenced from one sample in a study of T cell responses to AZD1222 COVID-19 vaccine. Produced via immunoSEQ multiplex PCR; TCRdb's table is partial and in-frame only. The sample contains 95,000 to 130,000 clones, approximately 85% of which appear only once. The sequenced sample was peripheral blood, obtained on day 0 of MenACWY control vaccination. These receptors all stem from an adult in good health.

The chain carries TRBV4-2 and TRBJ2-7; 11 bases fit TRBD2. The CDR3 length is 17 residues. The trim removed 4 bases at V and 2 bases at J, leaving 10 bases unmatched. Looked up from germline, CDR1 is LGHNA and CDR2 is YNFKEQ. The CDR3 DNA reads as TGTGCCAGCAGCCCGAGGGACCCTAGCGGGGGGACCTACGAGCAGTACTTC. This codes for CASSPRDPSGGTYEQYF.

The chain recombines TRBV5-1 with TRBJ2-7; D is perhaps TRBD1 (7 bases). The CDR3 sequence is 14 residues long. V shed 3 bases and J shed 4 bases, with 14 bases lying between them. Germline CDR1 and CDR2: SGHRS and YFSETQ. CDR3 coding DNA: TGCGCCAGCAGCTACGACAGGGAGGAGTACGAGCAGTACTTC. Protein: CASSYDREEYEQYF. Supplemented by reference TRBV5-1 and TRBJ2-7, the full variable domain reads KAGVTQTPRYLIKTRGQQVTLSCSPISGHRSVSWYQQTPGQGLQFLFEYFSETQRNKGNFPGRFSGRQFSNSRSEMNVSTLELGDSALYLCASSYDREEYEQYFGPGTRLTVT.

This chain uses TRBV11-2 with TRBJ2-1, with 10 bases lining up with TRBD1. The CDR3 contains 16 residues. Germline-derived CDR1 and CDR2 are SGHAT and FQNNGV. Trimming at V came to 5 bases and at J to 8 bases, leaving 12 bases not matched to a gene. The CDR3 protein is CASSKRAGTGDYEQFF. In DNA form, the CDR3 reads TGTGCCAGCAGCAAACGCGCCGGGACAGGGGACTATGAGCAGTTCTTC.

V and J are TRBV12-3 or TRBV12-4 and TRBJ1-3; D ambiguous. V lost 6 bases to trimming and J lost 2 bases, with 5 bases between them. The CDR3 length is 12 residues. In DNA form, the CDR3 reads TGTGCCAGCAGAAGAACTGGAAACACCATATATTTT. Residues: CASRRTGNTIYF.

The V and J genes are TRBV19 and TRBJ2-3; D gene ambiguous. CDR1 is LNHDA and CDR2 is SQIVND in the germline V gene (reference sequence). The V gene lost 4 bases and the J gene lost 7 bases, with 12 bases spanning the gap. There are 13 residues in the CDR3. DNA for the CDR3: TGTGCCAGTAGTACGCTGACTGGCCATACGCAGTATTTT. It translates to CASSTLTGHTQYF.

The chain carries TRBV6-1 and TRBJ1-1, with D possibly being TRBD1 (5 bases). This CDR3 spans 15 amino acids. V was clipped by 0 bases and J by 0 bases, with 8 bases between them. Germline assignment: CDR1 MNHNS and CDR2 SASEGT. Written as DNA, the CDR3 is TGTGCCAGCAGTGAAGCGTCCAGGGTGAACACTGAAGCTTTCTTT. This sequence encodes CASSEASRVNTEAFF.

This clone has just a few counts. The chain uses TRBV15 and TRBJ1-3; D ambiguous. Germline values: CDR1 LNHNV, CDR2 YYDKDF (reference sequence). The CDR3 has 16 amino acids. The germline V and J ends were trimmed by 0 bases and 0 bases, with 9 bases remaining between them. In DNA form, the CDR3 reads TGTGCCACCAGCAGAGATCTCCTAAGCTCTGGAAACACCATATATTTT. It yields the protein CATSRDLLSSGNTIYF.

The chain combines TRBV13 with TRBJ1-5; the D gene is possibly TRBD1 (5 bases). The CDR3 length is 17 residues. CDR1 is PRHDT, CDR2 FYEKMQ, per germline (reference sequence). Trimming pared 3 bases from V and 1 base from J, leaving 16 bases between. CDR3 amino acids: CASSFGGGRRSNQPQHF. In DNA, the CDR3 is TGTGCCAGCAGCTTCGGGGGAGGGCGGAGGAGCAATCAGCCCCAGCATTTT.

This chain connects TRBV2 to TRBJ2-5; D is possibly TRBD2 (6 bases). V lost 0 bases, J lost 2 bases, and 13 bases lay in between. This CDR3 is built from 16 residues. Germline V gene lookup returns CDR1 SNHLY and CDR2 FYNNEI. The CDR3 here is CASSEALGLSQETQYF. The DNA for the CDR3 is TGTGCCAGCAGTGAAGCGCTTGGACTATCTCAAGAGACCCAGTACTTC.

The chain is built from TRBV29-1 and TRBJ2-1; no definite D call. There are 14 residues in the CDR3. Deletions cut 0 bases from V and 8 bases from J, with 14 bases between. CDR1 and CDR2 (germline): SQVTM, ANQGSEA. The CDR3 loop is CSVEDRNSRYEQFF. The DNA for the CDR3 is TGCAGCGTTGAAGATCGAAATAGTCGCTATGAGCAGTTCTTC.

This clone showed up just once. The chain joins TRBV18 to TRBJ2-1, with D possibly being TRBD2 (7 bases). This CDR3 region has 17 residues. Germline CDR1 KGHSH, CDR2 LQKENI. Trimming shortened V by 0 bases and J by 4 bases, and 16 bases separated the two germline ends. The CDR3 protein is CASSPPMAGAFYNEQFF. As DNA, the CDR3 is TGTGCCAGCTCACCACCTATGGCGGGGGCTTTTTACAATGAGCAGTTCTTC.

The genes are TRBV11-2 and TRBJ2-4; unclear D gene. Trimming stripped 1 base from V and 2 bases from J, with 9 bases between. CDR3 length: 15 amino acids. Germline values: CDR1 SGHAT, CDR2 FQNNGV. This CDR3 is CASSLGVTPKNIQYF. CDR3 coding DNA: TGTGCCAGCAGCTTAGGGGTGACTCCCAAAAACATTCAGTACTTC.

The CDR3 here is CASRGSHGNYNSPLHF. The CDR3 DNA reads as TGTGCCAGCAGGGGGTCGCATGGAAACTATAATTCACCCCTCCACTTT. The chain uses TRBV28 and TRBJ1-6, with D uncertain. The germline gives CDR1 MDHEN, CDR2 SYDVKM. This CDR3 is 16 amino acids long. V was pared by 6 bases and J by 3 bases, with 15 bases between. Full variable domain (rest looked up from reference TRBV28 and TRBJ1-6): DVKVTQSSRYLVKRTGEKVFLECVQDMDHENMFWYRQDPGLGLRLIYFSYDVKMKEKGDIPEGYSVSREKKERFSLILESASTNQTSMYLCASRGSHGNYNSPLHFGNGTRLTVT.

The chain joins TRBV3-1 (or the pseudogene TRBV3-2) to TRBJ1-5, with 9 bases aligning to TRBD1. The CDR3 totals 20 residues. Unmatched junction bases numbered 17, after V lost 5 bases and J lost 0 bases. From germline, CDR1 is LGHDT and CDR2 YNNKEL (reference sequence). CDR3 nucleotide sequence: TGTGCCAGCAGCGGGATCCCCATTCGACAGGGGGAAAGTAGCAATCAGCCCCAGCATTTT. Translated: CASSGIPIRQGESSNQPQHF.

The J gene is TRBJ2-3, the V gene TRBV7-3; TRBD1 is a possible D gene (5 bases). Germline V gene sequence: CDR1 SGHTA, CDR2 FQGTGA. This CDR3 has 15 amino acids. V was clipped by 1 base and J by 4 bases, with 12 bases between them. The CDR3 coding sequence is TGTGCCAGCAGCTTAAGGCAGGGCAGTCCAGATACGCAGTATTTT. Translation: CASSLRQGSPDTQYF.

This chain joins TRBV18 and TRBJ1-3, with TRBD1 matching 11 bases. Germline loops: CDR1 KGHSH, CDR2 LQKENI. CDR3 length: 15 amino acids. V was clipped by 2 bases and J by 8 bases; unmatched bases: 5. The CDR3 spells CASSPGTGGSDTIYF. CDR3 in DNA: TGTGCCAGCTCACCAGGGACAGGGGGTTCGGACACCATATATTTT.

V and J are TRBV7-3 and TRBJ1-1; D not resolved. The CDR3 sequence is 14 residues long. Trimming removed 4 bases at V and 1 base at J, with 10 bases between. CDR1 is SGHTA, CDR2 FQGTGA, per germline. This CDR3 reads CASSSGRQNTEAFF. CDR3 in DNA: TGTGCCAGCAGCTCGGGCAGGCAGAACACTGAAGCTTTCTTT.

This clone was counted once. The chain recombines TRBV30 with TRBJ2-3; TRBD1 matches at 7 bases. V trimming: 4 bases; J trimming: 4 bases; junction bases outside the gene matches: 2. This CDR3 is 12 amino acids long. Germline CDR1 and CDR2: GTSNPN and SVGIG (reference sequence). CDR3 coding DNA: TGTGCCTGGAAACAGGGGCCAGATACGCAGTATTTT. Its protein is CAWKQGPDTQYF.

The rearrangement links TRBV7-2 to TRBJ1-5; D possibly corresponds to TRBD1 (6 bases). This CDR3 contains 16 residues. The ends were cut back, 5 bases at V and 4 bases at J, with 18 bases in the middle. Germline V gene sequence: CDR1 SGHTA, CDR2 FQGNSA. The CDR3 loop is CASSPGPGAVNQPQHF. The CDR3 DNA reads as TGTGCCAGCAGCCCAGGCCCAGGGGCTGTTAATCAGCCCCAGCATTTT.

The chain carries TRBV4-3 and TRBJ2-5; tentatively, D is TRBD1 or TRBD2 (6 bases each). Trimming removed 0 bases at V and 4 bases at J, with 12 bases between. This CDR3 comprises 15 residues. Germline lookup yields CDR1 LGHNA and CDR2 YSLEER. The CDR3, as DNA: TGCGCCAGCAGCCAAGATCCGGGGGCACGAGAGACCCAGTACTTC. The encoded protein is CASSQDPGARETQYF.

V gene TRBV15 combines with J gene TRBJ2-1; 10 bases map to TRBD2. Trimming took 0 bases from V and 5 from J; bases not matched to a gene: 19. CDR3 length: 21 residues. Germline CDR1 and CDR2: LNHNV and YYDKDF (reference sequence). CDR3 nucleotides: TGTGCCACCAGCAGAGATCCCGGACGGTTTGTTGCGCTAGCGGGAGACAATGAGCAGTTCTTC. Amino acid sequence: CATSRDPGRFVALAGDNEQFF.

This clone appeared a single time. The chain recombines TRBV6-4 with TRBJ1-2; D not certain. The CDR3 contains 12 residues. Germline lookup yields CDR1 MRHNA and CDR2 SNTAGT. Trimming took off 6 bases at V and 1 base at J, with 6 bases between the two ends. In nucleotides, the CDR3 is TGTGCCAGCAGCGAAGATAACTATGGCTACACCTTC. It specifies CASSEDNYGYTF.

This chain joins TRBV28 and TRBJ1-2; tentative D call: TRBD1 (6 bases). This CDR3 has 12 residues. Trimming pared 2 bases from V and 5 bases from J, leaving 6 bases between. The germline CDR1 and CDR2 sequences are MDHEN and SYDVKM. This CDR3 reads CASSLTGYGYTF. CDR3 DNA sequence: TGTGCCAGCAGTTTAACAGGGTATGGCTACACCTTC.

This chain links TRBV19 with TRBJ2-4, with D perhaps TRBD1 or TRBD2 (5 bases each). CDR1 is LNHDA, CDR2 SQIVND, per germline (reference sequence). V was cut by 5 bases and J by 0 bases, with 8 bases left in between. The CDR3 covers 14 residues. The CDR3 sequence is CASSSGTAKNIQYF. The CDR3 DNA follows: TGTGCCAGTAGTTCCGGGACAGCCAAAAACATTCAGTACTTC.

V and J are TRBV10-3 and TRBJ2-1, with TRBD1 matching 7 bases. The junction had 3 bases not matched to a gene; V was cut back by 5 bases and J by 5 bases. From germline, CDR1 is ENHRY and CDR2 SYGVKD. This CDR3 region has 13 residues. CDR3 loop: CAISRTGDNEQFF. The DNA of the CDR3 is TGTGCCATCAGTAGGACAGGCGACAATGAGCAGTTCTTC.

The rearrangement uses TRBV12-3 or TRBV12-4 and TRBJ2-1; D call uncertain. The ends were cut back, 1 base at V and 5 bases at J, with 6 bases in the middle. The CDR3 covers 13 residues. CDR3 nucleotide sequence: TGTGCCAGCAGTTTAGTACTGAACAATGAGCAGTTCTTC. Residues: CASSLVLNNEQFF.

The CDR3 loop is CASKSWQTNTEAFF. CDR3 in DNA: TGTGCCAGCAAAAGTTGGCAGACGAACACTGAAGCTTTCTTT. The J gene is TRBJ1-1, the V gene TRBV25-1, with D unclear. Germline lookup yields CDR1 MGHDK and CDR2 SYGVNS. Deletions cut 7 bases from V and 1 base from J, with 13 bases between. The CDR3 sequence is 14 residues long. Full variable domain (missing parts from reference TRBV25-1 and TRBJ1-1): EADIYQTPRYLVIGTGKKITLECSQTMGHDKMYWYQQDPGMELHLIHYSYGVNSTEKGDLSSESTVSRIRTEHFPLTLESARPSHTSQYLCASKSWQTNTEAFFGQGTRLTVV.

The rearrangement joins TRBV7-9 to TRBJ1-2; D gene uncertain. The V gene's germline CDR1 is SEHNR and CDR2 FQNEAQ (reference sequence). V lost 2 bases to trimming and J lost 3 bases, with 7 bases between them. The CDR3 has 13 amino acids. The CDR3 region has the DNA TGTGCCAGCAGCTTAATGGCAGACTATGGCTACACCTTC. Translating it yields CASSLMADYGYTF.